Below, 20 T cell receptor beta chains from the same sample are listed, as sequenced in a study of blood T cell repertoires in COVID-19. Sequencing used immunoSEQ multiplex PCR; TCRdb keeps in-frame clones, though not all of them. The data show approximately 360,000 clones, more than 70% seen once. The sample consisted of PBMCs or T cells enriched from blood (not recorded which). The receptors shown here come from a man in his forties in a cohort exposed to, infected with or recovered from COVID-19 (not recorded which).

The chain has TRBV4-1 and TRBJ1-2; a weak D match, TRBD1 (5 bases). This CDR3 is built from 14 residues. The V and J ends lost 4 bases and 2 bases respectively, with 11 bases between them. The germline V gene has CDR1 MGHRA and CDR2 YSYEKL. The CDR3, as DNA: TGCGCCAGCAGCCTCGGACACCAGAACTATGGCTACACCTTC. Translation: CASSLGHQNYGYTF.

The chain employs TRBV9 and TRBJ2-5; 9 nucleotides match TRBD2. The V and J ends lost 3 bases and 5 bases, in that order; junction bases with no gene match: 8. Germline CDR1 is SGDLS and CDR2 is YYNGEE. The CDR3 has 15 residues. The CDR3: CASSAQAGGPETQYF. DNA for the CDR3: TGTGCCAGCAGCGCCCAAGCGGGAGGCCCGGAGACCCAGTACTTC.

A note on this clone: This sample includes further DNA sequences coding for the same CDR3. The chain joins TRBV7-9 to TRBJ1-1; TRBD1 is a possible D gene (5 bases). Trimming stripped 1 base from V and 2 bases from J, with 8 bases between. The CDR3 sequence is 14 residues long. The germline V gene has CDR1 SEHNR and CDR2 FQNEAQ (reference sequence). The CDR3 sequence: CASSLGQTNTEAFF. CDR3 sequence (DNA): TGTGCCAGCAGCTTAGGACAGACCAACACTGAAGCTTTCTTT.

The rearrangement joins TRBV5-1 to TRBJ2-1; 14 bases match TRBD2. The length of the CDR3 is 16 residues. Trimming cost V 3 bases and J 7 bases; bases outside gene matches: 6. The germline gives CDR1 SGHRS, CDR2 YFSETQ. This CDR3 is CASSWGTSGSRNEQFF. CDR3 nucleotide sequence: TGCGCCAGCAGCTGGGGGACTAGCGGGAGCAGAAATGAGCAGTTCTTC.

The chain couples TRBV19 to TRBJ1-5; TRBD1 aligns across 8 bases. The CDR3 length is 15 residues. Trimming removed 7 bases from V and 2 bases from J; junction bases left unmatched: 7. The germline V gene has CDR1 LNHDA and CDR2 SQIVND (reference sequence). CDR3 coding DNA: TGTGCCAGTAACCCGGACAGGGCTGGCAATCAGCCCCAGCATTTT. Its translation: CASNPDRAGNQPQHF.

In DNA, the CDR3 is TGCGCCAGCAACATTAGGGGAGGATCGGATACGCAGTATTTT. This encodes CASNIRGGSDTQYF. The rearrangement joins TRBV5-1 to TRBJ2-3; TRBD2 might be the D (6 bases). The CDR3 covers 14 residues. Germline CDR1 is SGHRS and CDR2 is YFSETQ. Trimming took 6 bases from V and 6 from J, leaving 17 bases between them.

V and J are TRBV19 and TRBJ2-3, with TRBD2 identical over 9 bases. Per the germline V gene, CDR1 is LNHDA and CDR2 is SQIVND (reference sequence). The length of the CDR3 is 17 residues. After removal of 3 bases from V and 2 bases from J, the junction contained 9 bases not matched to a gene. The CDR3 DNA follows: TGTGCCAGTAGTATCCCGCGGGAGGGCAGGAACACAGATACGCAGTATTTT. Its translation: CASSIPREGRNTDTQYF.

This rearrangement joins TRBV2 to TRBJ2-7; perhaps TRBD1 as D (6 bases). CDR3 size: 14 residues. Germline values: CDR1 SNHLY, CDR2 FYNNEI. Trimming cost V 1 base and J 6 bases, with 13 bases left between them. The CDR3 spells CASSEVQGFSEQYF. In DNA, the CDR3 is TGTGCCAGCAGTGAAGTACAGGGTTTCTCCGAGCAGTACTTC. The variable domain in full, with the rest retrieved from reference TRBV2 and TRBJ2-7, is EPEVTQTPSHQVTQMGQEVILRCVPISNHLYFYWYRQILGQKVEFLVSFYNNEISEKSEIFDDQFSVERPDGSNFTLKIRSTKLEDSAMYFCASSEVQGFSEQYFGPGTRLTVT.

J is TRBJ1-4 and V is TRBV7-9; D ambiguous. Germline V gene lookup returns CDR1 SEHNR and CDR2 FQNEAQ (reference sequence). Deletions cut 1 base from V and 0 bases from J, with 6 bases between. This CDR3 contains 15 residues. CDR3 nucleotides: TGTGCCAGCAGCTTAGAAGCGGCAACTAATGAAAAACTGTTTTTT. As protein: CASSLEAATNEKLFF.

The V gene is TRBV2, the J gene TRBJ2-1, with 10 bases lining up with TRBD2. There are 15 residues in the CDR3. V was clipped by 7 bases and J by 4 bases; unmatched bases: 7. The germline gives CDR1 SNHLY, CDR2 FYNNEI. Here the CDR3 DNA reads TGTGCCAGCAACGTGGCACTAGCGGGGTACAATGAGCAGTTCTTC. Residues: CASNVALAGYNEQFF.

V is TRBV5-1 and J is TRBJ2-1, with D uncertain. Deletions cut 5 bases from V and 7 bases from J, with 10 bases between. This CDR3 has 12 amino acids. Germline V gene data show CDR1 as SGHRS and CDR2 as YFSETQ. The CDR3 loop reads CASSAEANEQFF. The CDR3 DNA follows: TGCGCCAGCAGTGCGGAAGCGAATGAGCAGTTCTTC.

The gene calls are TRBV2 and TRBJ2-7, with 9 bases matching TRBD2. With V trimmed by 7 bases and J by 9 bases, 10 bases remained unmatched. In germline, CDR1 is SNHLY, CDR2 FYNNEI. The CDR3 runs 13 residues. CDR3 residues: CASTGIAGERQYF. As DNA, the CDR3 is TGTGCCAGCACGGGGATAGCGGGAGAACGGCAGTACTTC.

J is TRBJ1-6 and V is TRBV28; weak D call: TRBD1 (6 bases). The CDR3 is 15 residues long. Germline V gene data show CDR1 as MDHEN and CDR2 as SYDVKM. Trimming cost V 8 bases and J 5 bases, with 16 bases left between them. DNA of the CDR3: TGTGCCAGCTCAGTCGGTGGACAGAATAATTCACCCCTCCACTTT. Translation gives CASSVGGQNNSPLHF.

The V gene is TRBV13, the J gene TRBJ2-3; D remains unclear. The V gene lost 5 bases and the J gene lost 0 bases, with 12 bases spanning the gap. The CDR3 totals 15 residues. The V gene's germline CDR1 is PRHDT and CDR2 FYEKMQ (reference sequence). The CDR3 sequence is CASSPRAASTDTQYF. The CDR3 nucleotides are TGTGCCAGCAGCCCCCGTGCGGCGAGCACAGATACGCAGTATTTT.

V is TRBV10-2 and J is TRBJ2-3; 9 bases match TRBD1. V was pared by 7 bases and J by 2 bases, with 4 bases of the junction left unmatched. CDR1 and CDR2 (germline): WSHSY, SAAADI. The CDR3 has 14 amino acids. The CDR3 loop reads CASTRQGVTDTQYF. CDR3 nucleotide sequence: TGCGCCAGCACCCGACAGGGGGTCACAGATACGCAGTATTTT.

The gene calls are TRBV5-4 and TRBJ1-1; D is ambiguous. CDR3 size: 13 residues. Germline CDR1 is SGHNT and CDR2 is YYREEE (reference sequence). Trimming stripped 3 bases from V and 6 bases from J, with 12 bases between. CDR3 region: CASSSRIGPEAFF. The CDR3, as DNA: TGTGCCAGCAGCTCGAGGATTGGCCCTGAAGCTTTCTTT.

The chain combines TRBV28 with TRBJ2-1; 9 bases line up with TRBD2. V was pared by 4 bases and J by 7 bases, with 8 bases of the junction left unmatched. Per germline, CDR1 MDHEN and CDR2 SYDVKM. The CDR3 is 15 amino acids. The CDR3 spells CASSSSGRPGNEQFF. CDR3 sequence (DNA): TGTGCCAGCAGTTCCAGCGGGAGGCCGGGGAATGAGCAGTTCTTC.

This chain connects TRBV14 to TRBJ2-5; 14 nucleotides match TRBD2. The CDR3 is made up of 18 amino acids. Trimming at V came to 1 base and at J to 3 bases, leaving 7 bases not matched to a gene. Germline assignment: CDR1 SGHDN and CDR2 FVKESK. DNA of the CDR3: TGTGCCAGCAGCCAAGGGAGACTAGCGGGAGGGGGGGAAGAGACCCAGTACTTC. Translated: CASSQGRLAGGGEETQYF.

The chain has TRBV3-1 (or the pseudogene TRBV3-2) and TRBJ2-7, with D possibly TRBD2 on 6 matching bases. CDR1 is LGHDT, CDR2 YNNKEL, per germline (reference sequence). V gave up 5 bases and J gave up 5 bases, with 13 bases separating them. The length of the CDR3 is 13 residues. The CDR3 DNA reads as TGTGCCAGCAGCGCTCACGGCGGGAACGAGCAGTACTTC. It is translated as CASSAHGGNEQYF.

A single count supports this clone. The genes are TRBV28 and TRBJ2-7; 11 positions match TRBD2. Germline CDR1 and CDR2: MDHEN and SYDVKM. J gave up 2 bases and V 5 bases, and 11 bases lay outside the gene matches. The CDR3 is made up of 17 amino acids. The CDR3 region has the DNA TGTGCCAGCAGTACAGCGGCAACTAGCGGGAGTCCCTACGAGCAGTACTTC. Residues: CASSTAATSGSPYEQYF.